This entry lists 28 T cell receptor beta chains sequenced from one sample in a study of blood T cell repertoires in COVID-19. Assay: immunoSEQ multiplex PCR; the TCRdb copy retains only in-frame clones and omits some. The sample has approximately 220,000 clones; 86% are singletons. Specimen: peripheral blood. Every receptor here comes from a woman in her forties or fifties with acute or convalescent COVID-19.

V and J are TRBV4-3 and TRBJ2-1; 13 bases are a match to TRBD2. CDR3 size: 18 residues. Germline V gene sequence: CDR1 LGHNA, CDR2 YSLEER. Trimming at V came to 0 bases and at J to 10 bases, leaving 12 bases not matched to a gene. CDR3 residues: CASSQERGLAGDSREQFF. The CDR3 nucleotides are TGCGCCAGCAGCCAAGAAAGAGGACTAGCGGGAGACTCTAGGGAGCAGTTCTTC.

The chain carries TRBV27 and TRBJ1-2; 8 bases are a match to TRBD1. V gave up 2 bases and J gave up 6 bases; unmatched junction bases: 2. The CDR3 is made up of 13 amino acids. Germline V lookup: CDR1 MNHEY, CDR2 SMNVEV (reference sequence). The CDR3 coding sequence is TGTGCCAGCAGTTTAGACAGGGGAAATGGCTACACCTTC. It is translated as CASSLDRGNGYTF.

This chain joins TRBV20-1 and TRBJ1-2; weak D call: TRBD1 (5 bases). This CDR3 has 11 residues. Trimming took off 5 bases at V and 8 bases at J, with 12 bases between the two ends. Germline CDR1 reads DFQATT; CDR2 reads SNEGSKA (reference sequence). This CDR3 reads CSAEWGWGYTF. In nucleotides, the CDR3 is TGCAGTGCTGAGTGGGGCTGGGGCTACACCTTC.

CDR3 sequence reads: CASSLGLFDHEQYF. In nucleotides, the CDR3 is TGTGCCAGCAGCTTGGGCCTTTTTGACCACGAGCAGTACTTC. The J gene is TRBJ2-7, the V gene TRBV7-9; unclear D gene. The CDR3 is 14 residues long. Trimming removed 3 bases from V and 5 bases from J, with 14 bases in between. CDR1 and CDR2 from the germline V gene are SEHNR and FQNEAQ (reference sequence).

The chain has TRBV7-8 and TRBJ2-2; D is possibly TRBD1 (7 bases). V was cut by 2 bases and J by 5 bases, with 12 bases left in between. Germline V gene lookup returns CDR1 SGHVS and CDR2 FQNEAQ. This CDR3 has 15 amino acids. DNA of the CDR3: TGTGCCAGCAGCTTACCAGGGGGGCCAACCGGGGAGCTGTTTTTT. Protein product: CASSLPGGPTGELFF.

This chain uses TRBV3-1 (or the pseudogene TRBV3-2) with TRBJ2-3; 9 bases match TRBD2. Germline CDR1 reads LGHDT; CDR2 reads YNNKEL (reference sequence). Trimming removed 5 bases from V and 10 bases from J; junction bases left unmatched: 7. The CDR3 is 13 amino acids. The CDR3 reads CASSLAGVEAQYF. The CDR3 DNA is TGTGCCAGCAGCTTAGCGGGAGTAGAGGCGCAGTATTTT.

The chain is built from TRBV29-1 and TRBJ2-5; D might be TRBD1 (6 bases). From germline, CDR1 is SQVTM and CDR2 ANQGSEA. The CDR3 loop spans 12 amino acids. V gave up 5 bases and J gave up 1 base, with 8 bases separating them. DNA for the CDR3: TGCAGCGTTACGGACAGCCAAGAGACCCAGTACTTC. Its translation is CSVTDSQETQYF.

The J gene is TRBJ2-7, the V gene TRBV6-1; 8 nucleotides match TRBD1. Per germline, CDR1 MNHNS and CDR2 SASEGT. The CDR3 covers 14 residues. The ends lost 5 bases at V and 2 bases at J; junction bases unmatched: 5. CDR3 sequence reads: CASSPRTGPYEQYF. CDR3 DNA: TGTGCCAGCAGTCCAAGGACAGGGCCCTACGAGCAGTACTTC.

The chain has TRBV9 and TRBJ2-1; unclear D gene. Germline assignment: CDR1 SGDLS and CDR2 YYNGEE. This CDR3 is built from 15 residues. Trimming stripped 0 bases from V and 0 bases from J, with 7 bases between. CDR3 DNA: TGTGCCAGCAGCGTAGATCCCAGCTCCTACAATGAGCAGTTCTTC. Amino acid sequence: CASSVDPSSYNEQFF. The complete variable domain, with remaining parts taken from reference TRBV9 and TRBJ2-1, reads DSGVTQTPKHLITATGQRVTLRCSPRSGDLSVYWYQQSLDQGLQFLIQYYNGEERAKGNILERFSAQQFPDLHSELNLSSLELGDSALYFCASSVDPSSYNEQFFGPGTRLTVL.

The chain uses TRBV7-8 and TRBJ1-4, with TRBD1 as a possible D gene (6 bases). Per the germline V gene, CDR1 is SGHVS and CDR2 is FQNEAQ. The CDR3 loop spans 15 amino acids. V lost 4 bases, J lost 0 bases, and 9 bases lay in between. The CDR3 DNA is TGTGCCAGCAGCTCCCAGGGGACAACTAATGAAAAACTGTTTTTT. It is translated as CASSSQGTTNEKLFF.

The chain uses TRBV18 and TRBJ2-1; 8 bases align to TRBD2. The CDR3 contains 13 residues. The junction had 2 bases not matched to a gene; V was cut back by 6 bases and J by 4 bases. Germline values: CDR1 KGHSH, CDR2 LQKENI. CDR3 protein: CASSVAGYNEQFF. CDR3 DNA: TGTGCCAGCTCCGTAGCGGGGTACAATGAGCAGTTCTTC.

The sample holds one count of this clone. The chain joins TRBV9 to TRBJ2-5; possible D gene TRBD2, 6 bases. Germline lookup yields CDR1 SGDLS and CDR2 YYNGEE. Trimming pared 3 bases from V and 1 base from J, leaving 13 bases between. The CDR3 has 15 residues. In nucleotides, the CDR3 is TGTGCCAGCAGCGCCGCCCCGACTAGCCAAGAGACCCAGTACTTC. As protein: CASSAAPTSQETQYF.

The chain employs TRBV5-6 and TRBJ2-2, with 10 bases matching TRBD2. The V and J ends lost 0 bases and 5 bases, in that order; junction bases with no gene match: 7. Germline V gene lookup returns CDR1 SGHDT and CDR2 YYEEEE. CDR3 length: 17 amino acids. The CDR3 DNA sequence: TGTGCCAGCAGCTTGGCAGCGGGAGGGCCGGGGACCGGGGAGCTGTTTTTT. As protein: CASSLAAGGPGTGELFF.

This clone was seen only once. This CDR3 is CSSYGGNTEAFF. CDR3 DNA sequence: TGTTCGTCATACGGGGGGAACACTGAAGCTTTCTTT. This chain links TRBV19 with TRBJ1-1; possibly TRBD1 for D (5 bases). Per germline, CDR1 LNHDA and CDR2 SQIVND (reference sequence). The CDR3 runs to 12 residues.

This rearrangement joins TRBV27 to TRBJ2-3, with TRBD2 as a possible D gene (7 bases). Germline V gene data show CDR1 as MNHEY and CDR2 as SMNVEV (reference sequence). There are 15 residues in the CDR3. Trimming shortened V by 2 bases and J by 3 bases, and 12 bases separated the two germline ends. The CDR3 DNA follows: TGTGCCAGCAGTTTAATGGGGAGGGGGACAGATACGCAGTATTTT. Its protein is CASSLMGRGTDTQYF.

The chain recombines TRBV12-3 or TRBV12-4 with TRBJ2-7; D is unclear. This CDR3 spans 11 amino acids. Deletions cut 6 bases from V and 2 bases from J, with 5 bases between. The CDR3 sequence: CASRLTYEQYF. In nucleotides, the CDR3 is TGTGCCAGCAGACTCACCTACGAGCAGTACTTC.

The sample holds one count of this clone. V and J are TRBV7-2 and TRBJ2-1; 12 nucleotides align to TRBD2. The germline V gene encodes CDR1 SGHTA and CDR2 FQGNSA. The CDR3 spans 14 residues. With 6 bases clipped from V and 6 bases from J, the junction kept 3 bases outside the gene matches. CDR3 sequence (DNA): TGTGCCAGCAGGCCGGGACTAGCGGGCAATGAGCAGTTCTTC. This encodes CASRPGLAGNEQFF.

V gene TRBV3-1 (or the pseudogene TRBV3-2) combines with J gene TRBJ2-2, with TRBD2 matching over 16 bases. Per the germline V gene, CDR1 is LGHDT and CDR2 is YNNKEL (reference sequence). The CDR3 has 17 residues. Unmatched junction bases numbered 2, after V lost 3 bases and J lost 4 bases. CDR3 region: CASSHGTSGRATGELFF. In DNA form, the CDR3 reads TGTGCCAGCAGCCACGGGACTAGCGGGAGGGCCACCGGGGAGCTGTTTTTT.

V usage is TRBV5-1 and J usage is TRBJ1-4; 7 bases align to TRBD1. The CDR3 sequence is 15 residues long. Germline V gene sequence: CDR1 SGHRS, CDR2 YFSETQ. V trimming: 4 bases; J trimming: 4 bases; junction bases outside the gene matches: 7. Written as DNA, the CDR3 is TGCGCCAGCAGCCGAAACGGACAGGTTAATGAAAAACTGTTTTTT. Translation: CASSRNGQVNEKLFF.

The V gene is TRBV7-2, the J gene TRBJ2-2; 11 bases are shared with TRBD2. Trimming at V came to 1 base and at J to 5 bases, leaving 3 bases not matched to a gene. This CDR3 has 16 residues. CDR1 is SGHTA and CDR2 is FQGNSA in the germline V gene. The CDR3 DNA follows: TGTGCCAGCAGCTTAGTAATAGCGGGGGGGACCGGGGAGCTGTTTTTT. Protein sequence: CASSLVIAGGTGELFF.

The gene calls are TRBV7-8 and TRBJ1-2, with TRBD1 matching 10 bases. Germline loops: CDR1 SGHVS, CDR2 FQNEAQ. The CDR3 runs 14 residues. V lost 2 bases, J lost 8 bases, and 5 bases stayed unmatched. The CDR3 sequence is CASSLSPGQGGYTF. The CDR3 nucleotides are TGTGCCAGCAGCTTATCCCCGGGACAGGGGGGCTACACCTTC.

The genes are TRBV5-1 and TRBJ2-1, with 8 bases fitting TRBD1. The germline gives CDR1 SGHRS, CDR2 YFSETQ. V was pared by 2 bases and J by 7 bases, with 5 bases of the junction left unmatched. CDR3 length: 14 residues. CDR3 protein: CASSFQGAPNEQFF. The CDR3 DNA sequence: TGCGCCAGCAGCTTCCAGGGGGCGCCGAATGAGCAGTTCTTC.

V is TRBV18 and J is TRBJ1-6; 8 bases match TRBD1. The CDR3 has 15 amino acids. Trimming cost V 5 bases and J 9 bases; bases outside gene matches: 9. Germline CDR1 KGHSH, CDR2 LQKENI. The DNA of the CDR3 is TGTGCCAGCTCAGGGACAGGCCACGAGGGTTCACCCCTCCACTTT. This encodes CASSGTGHEGSPLHF.

This clone was detected only once. The rearrangement joins TRBV19 to TRBJ1-6, with D unclear. With 3 bases removed from V and 10 bases from J, the gap between germline ends came to 10 bases. CDR1 and CDR2 (germline): LNHDA, SQIVND (reference sequence). The CDR3 totals 13 residues. The CDR3 is CASSMRGESPLHF. The CDR3 DNA is TGTGCCAGTAGTATGCGGGGAGAATCACCCCTCCACTTT.

V and J are TRBV3-1 (or the pseudogene TRBV3-2) and TRBJ1-2; 8 bases align to TRBD1. The CDR3 has 18 amino acids. V shed 3 bases, J shed 1 base, and the junction held 13 bases outside the gene matches. The germline gives CDR1 LGHDT, CDR2 YNNKEL (reference sequence). The CDR3 protein is CASSHGLGQGTFNYGYTF. The CDR3 region has the DNA TGTGCCAGCAGCCACGGATTAGGACAGGGAACGTTTAACTATGGCTACACCTTC.

This chain joins TRBV11-2 and TRBJ2-3; D perhaps matches TRBD2 (7 bases). Per germline, CDR1 SGHAT and CDR2 FQNNGV. V gave up 3 bases and J gave up 3 bases, with 10 bases separating them. The CDR3 has 14 residues. CDR3 protein: CASSLRGPTDTQYF. CDR3 in DNA: TGTGCCAGCAGCTTGCGGGGGCCGACAGATACGCAGTATTTT.

The chain carries TRBV12-5 and TRBJ2-2; the D gene is possibly TRBD2 (5 bases). Trimming pared 4 bases from V and 5 bases from J, leaving 8 bases between. From germline, CDR1 is LGHNT and CDR2 FRNRAP. The CDR3 is 13 amino acids. CDR3 in DNA: TGTGCTAGTGGTTCCCCGGGGACCGGGGAGCTGTTTTTT. Translation: CASGSPGTGELFF.

This chain joins TRBV6-2 or TRBV6-3 and TRBJ2-7; maybe TRBD1 (9 bases). CDR1 is MNHEY, CDR2 SVGEGT, per germline. Trimming removed 2 bases at V and 7 bases at J, with 30 bases between. This CDR3 comprises 19 residues. The CDR3: CASSYPRPTGGAGGREQYF. CDR3 nucleotide sequence: TGTGCCAGCAGTTACCCGCGACCCACAGGGGGCGCGGGGGGTAGAGAGCAGTACTTC.